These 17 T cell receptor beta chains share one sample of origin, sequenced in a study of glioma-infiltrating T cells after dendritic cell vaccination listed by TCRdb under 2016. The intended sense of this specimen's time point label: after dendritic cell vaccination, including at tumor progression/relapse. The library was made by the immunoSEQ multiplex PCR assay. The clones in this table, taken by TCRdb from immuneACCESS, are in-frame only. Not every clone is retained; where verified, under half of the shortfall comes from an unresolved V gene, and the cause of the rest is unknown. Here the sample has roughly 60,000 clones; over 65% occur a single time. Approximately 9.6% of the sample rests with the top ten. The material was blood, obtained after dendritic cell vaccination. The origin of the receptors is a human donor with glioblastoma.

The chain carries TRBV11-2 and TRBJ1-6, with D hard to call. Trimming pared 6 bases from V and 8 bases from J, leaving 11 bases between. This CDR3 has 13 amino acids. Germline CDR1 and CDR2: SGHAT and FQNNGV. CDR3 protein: CASSQAGYSPLHF. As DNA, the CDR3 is TGTGCCAGCAGTCAAGCGGGGTATTCACCCCTCCACTTT.

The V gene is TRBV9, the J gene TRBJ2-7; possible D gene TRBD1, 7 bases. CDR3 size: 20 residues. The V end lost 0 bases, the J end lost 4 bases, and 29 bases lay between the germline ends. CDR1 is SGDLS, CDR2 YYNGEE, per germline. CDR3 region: CASSVDTSLFCGTEDYEQYF. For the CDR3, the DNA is TGTGCCAGCAGCGTAGATACCAGTCTTTTCTGCGGGACAGAAGATTACGAGCAGTACTTC.

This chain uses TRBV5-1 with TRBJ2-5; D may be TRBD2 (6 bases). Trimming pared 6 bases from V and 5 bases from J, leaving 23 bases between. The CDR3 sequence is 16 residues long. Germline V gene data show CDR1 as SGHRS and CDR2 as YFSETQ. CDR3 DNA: TGCGCCAGCATACCGAGCTCGACTAGTCGTACGGAGACCCAGTACTTC. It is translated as CASIPSSTSRTETQYF. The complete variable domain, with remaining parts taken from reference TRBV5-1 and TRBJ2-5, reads KAGVTQTPRYLIKTRGQQVTLSCSPISGHRSVSWYQQTPGQGLQFLFEYFSETQRNKGNFPGRFSGRQFSNSRSEMNVSTLELGDSALYLCASIPSSTSRTETQYFGPGTRLLVL.

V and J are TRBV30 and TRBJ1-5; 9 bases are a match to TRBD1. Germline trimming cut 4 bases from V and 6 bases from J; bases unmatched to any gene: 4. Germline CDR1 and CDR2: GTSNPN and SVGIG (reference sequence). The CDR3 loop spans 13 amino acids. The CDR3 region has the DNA TGTGCCTGGACTACAGGGGGCGGTCAGCCCCAGCATTTT. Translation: CAWTTGGGQPQHF.

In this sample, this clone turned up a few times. The CDR3 protein is CASSLQGGGTEAFF. For the CDR3, the DNA is TGTGCCAGCAGTTTACAGGGTGGAGGAACTGAAGCTTTCTTT. The chain combines TRBV6-6 with TRBJ1-1, with D tentatively TRBD1 (6 bases). The CDR3 has 14 residues. Germline loops: CDR1 MNHNY, CDR2 SVGAGI (reference sequence). V was pared by 4 bases and J by 5 bases, with 14 bases between.

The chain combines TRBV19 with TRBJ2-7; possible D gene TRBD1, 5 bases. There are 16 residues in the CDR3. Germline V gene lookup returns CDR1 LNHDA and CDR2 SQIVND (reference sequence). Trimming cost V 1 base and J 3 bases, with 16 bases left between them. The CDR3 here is CASSIAAGNGGYEQYF. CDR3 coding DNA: TGTGCCAGTAGTATAGCTGCAGGGAATGGTGGCTACGAGCAGTACTTC. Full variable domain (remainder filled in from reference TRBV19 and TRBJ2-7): DGGITQSPKYLFRKEGQNVTLSCEQNLNHDAMYWYRQDPGQGLRLIYYSQIVNDFQKGDIAEGYSVSREKKESFPLTVTSAQKNPTAFYLCASSIAAGNGGYEQYFGPGTRLTVT.

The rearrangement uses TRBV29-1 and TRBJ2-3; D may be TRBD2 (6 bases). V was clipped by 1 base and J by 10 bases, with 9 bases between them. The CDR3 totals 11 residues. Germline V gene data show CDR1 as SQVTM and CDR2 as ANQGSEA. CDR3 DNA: TGCAGCGTTGAAGCTAGCGATCCGCAGTATTTT. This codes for CSVEASDPQYF.

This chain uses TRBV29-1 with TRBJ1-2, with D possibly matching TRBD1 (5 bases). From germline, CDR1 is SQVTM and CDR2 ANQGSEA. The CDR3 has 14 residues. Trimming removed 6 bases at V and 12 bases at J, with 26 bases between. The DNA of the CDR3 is TGCAGCGTCGGCGGGGCTGAGAACCGCCGGGGGAACACCTTC. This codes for CSVGGAENRRGNTF.

The CDR3 sequence is CASSYTGDYTEAFF. CDR3 nucleotide sequence: TGTGCCAGCAGTTACACAGGGGACTACACTGAAGCTTTCTTT. This chain links TRBV6-6 with TRBJ1-1, with TRBD1 matching over 7 bases. Germline V gene lookup returns CDR1 MNHNY and CDR2 SVGAGI (reference sequence). With 2 bases clipped from V and 3 bases from J, the junction kept 3 bases outside the gene matches. There are 14 residues in the CDR3.

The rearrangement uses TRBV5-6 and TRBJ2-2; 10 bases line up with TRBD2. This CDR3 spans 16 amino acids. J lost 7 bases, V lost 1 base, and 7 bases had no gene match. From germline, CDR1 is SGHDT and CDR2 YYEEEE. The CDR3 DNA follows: TGTGCCAGCAGCTTGCTAGCGGGGGTTTTGGTCGGGGAGCTGTTTTTT. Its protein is CASSLLAGVLVGELFF.

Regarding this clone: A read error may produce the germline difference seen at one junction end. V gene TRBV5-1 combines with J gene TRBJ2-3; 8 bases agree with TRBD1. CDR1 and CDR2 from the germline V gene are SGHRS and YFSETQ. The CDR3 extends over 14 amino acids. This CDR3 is CASSPGQGPDTQYF. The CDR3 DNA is TGTGCCAGCAGCCCCGGACAGGGCCCAGATACGCAGTATTTT.

The CDR3 is CASSPDRVSYNEQFF. Written as DNA, the CDR3 is TGTGCCAGCAGCCCAGACAGGGTCTCCTACAATGAGCAGTTCTTC. The chain recombines TRBV5-6 with TRBJ2-1; 7 positions match TRBD1. The V and J ends lost 4 bases and 0 bases, in that order; junction bases with no gene match: 4. CDR3 length: 15 amino acids. Germline CDR1 SGHDT, CDR2 YYEEEE.

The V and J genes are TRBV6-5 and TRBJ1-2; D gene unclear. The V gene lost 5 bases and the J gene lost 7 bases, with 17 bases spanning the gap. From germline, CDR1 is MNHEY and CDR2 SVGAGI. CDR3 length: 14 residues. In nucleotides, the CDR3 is TGTGCCAGCAGTGCCCACGGAGCGGCCCGTGGCTACACCTTC. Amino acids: CASSAHGAARGYTF.

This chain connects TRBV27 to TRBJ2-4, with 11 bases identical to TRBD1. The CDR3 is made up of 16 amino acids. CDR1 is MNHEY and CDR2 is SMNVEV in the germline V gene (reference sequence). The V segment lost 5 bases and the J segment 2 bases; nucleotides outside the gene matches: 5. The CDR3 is CASSQGTGGSKNIQYF. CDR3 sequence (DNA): TGTGCCAGCAGTCAGGGGACAGGGGGTTCCAAAAACATTCAGTACTTC.

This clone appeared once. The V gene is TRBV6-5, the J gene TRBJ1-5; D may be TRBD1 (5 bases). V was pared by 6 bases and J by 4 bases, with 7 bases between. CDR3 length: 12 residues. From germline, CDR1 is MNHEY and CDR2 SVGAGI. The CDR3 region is CASSNRNQPQHF. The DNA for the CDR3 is TGTGCCAGCAGCAACAGGAATCAGCCCCAGCATTTT.

CDR3 in DNA: TGCGCCAGCAGCTTAGCCGGAGATGTGCGCGTCGGCACAGATACGCAGTATTTT. This translates into CASSLAGDVRVGTDTQYF. V is TRBV5-1 and J is TRBJ2-3; D is unclear. Germline CDR1 reads SGHRS; CDR2 reads YFSETQ. V was trimmed by 2 bases and J by 1 base, leaving 20 bases between them. The CDR3 spans 18 residues.

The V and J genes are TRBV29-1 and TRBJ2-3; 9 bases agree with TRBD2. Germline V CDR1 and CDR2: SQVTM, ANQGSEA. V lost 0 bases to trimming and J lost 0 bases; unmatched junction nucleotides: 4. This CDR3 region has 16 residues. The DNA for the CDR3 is TGCAGCGTTGAAGACCGACTAGCGGTAAGCACAGATACGCAGTATTTT. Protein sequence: CSVEDRLAVSTDTQYF.